Listed below are T cell receptor beta chains from one sample, sequenced in a study of blood T cell repertoires in COVID-19. Sequencing used immunoSEQ multiplex PCR; TCRdb keeps in-frame clones, though not all of them. The table lists 110,000 to 150,000 clones, around 77% of them singletons. Sequenced input: peripheral blood. These receptors originate from a man aged 50-59 years with active or convalescent COVID-19. Each CDR3 is given with its conserved first and last residue. The D gene is left open where the match is weak. Clone size appears in some rows only: once, few, many, or a class for an expanded clone.

v_call,d_call,j_call,clone_size,cdr3_nt,cdr3_aa
TRBV27,-,TRBJ2-3,-,TGTGCCAGCAGTTTGGACACTAGCACAGATACGCAGTATTTT,CASSLDTSTDTQYF
TRBV19,-,TRBJ2-2,-,TGTGCCAGTAGTATAGCCGGGTTCAACACCGGGGAGCTGTTTTTT,CASSIAGFNTGELFF
TRBV6-5,TRBD1,TRBJ2-7,once,TGTGCCAGCAGTCCGGACAGGGGGAGCTCCTACGAGCAGTACTTC,CASSPDRGSSYEQYF
TRBV13,TRBD2,TRBJ2-5,-,TGTGCCAGCAGCCTGTGGACTAGCGGGATTCTGTACCAAGAGACCCAGTACTTC,CASSLWTSGILYQETQYF
TRBV27,TRBD1,TRBJ1-2,-,TGTGCCAGCAGTCACCCTCCGGACAGGGGCGGGGGCTACACCTTC,CASSHPPDRGGGYTF
TRBV7-9,-,TRBJ1-2,few,TGTGCCAGCAGCCCCCGAGACAGGCTCTATGGCTACACCTTC,CASSPRDRLYGYTF
TRBV30,-,TRBJ1-3,-,TGTGCCTTCCCCCGCGGGGGGAAAAACACCATATATTTT,CAFPRGGKNTIYF
TRBV28,-,TRBJ1-4,once,TGTGCCAGCAGCCGAGCCGGGGAAAAACTGTTTTTT,CASSRAGEKLFF
TRBV10-3,-,TRBJ2-6,-,TGTGCCATCAGTGAGTCGCTAGTACAGGGCGCCTCTGGGGCCAACGTCCTGACTTTC,CAISESLVQGASGANVLTF
TRBV7-2,-,TRBJ2-7,-,TGTGCCAGCAGCTTAGTTACAGCCAGCGGCGAGCAGTACTTC,CASSLVTASGEQYF
TRBV27,TRBD2,TRBJ2-1,-,TGTGCCAGCAGTTTTTTAACTAGCGGGAGTGAGAATGAGCAGTTCTTC,CASSFLTSGSENEQFF
TRBV10-3,TRBD2,TRBJ2-1,-,TGTGCCGGGTCGTCGCAGGGACTAGCGGGTAACGAGCAGTTCTTC,CAGSSQGLAGNEQFF
TRBV7-8,TRBD1,TRBJ1-5,-,TGTGCCAGCAGCGACCGGGACAGGCCTAGCAATCAGCCCCAGCATTTT,CASSDRDRPSNQPQHF
TRBV5-1,-,TRBJ1-5,-,TGCGCCAGCAGCTTGGGCTCAGGGGGCAATCAGCCCCAGCATTTT,CASSLGSGGNQPQHF
TRBV6-5,TRBD1,TRBJ2-7,-,TGTGCCAGCAGCGTGGGACAGGGGAGCTCCTACGAGCAGTACTTC,CASSVGQGSSYEQYF
TRBV27,-,TRBJ1-1,-,TGTGCCAGCAGTTTATTCGGGGGGCAGGCTTTCTTT,CASSLFGGQAFF
TRBV20-1,-,TRBJ2-7,-,TGCAGTGCTAGTTCCTACGGGGATTACGAGCAGTACTTC,CSASSYGDYEQYF
TRBV5-8,TRBD2,TRBJ2-7,many,TGTGCCAGCAGCTTGGGGGGACTAGCATACGAGCAGTACTTC,CASSLGGLAYEQYF
TRBV25-1,TRBD2,TRBJ2-1,-,TGTGCCAGCAGTGCTAGCGGAGTCCCCTACAATGAGCAGTTCTTC,CASSASGVPYNEQFF
TRBV6-5,TRBD1,TRBJ1-6,-,TGTGCCAGCAGTTACGACGGGACAGCTTATTCACCCCTCCACTTT,CASSYDGTAYSPLHF
TRBV3-1/TRBV3-2,TRBD2,TRBJ2-3,-,TGTGCCAGCAGCCCAGGACTAGCTTCAGATACGCAGTATTTT,CASSPGLASDTQYF
TRBV19,-,TRBJ1-2,-,TGTGCCAGCTCCACAGGCCCGGAGTCCAACTATGGCTACACCTTC,CASSTGPESNYGYTF
TRBV28,TRBD2,TRBJ2-7,-,TGTGCCAGCAGTTTAACTAGCGGAGGACCCTACGAGCAGTACTTC,CASSLTSGGPYEQYF
TRBV19,-,TRBJ1-5,-,TGTGCCAGTAGTATGGTCGGGACTCGCAATCAGCCCCAGCATTTT,CASSMVGTRNQPQHF
TRBV5-4,TRBD1,TRBJ2-2,few,TGTGCCAGCAGCTTGCCTGGGACAGGGGGAAACACCGGGGAGCTGTTTTTT,CASSLPGTGGNTGELFF
TRBV7-6,TRBD2,TRBJ2-2,once,TGTGCCAGCAGCCCTAGGGGTACTAGCGGTTTAGGGGAGCTGTTTTTT,CASSPRGTSGLGELFF
TRBV2,-,TRBJ2-3,-,TGTGCCAGCAGTCAACAGGACGCGCAGTATTTT,CASSQQDAQYF
TRBV19,TRBD1,TRBJ1-4,few,TGTGCCAGTAGTGTTACAGGGGGTGAAAAACTGTTTTTT,CASSVTGGEKLFF
TRBV20-1,-,TRBJ2-1,-,TGCAGTGCTAGTAGGGGGTCCTACAATGAGCAGTTCTTC,CSASRGSYNEQFF
TRBV11-2,TRBD2,TRBJ2-1,-,TGTGCCAGCAGGACTAGCGGACTCTACAATGAGCAGTTCTTC,CASRTSGLYNEQFF
TRBV25-1,-,TRBJ2-1,-,TGTGCCAGCAGTTTGACTAGAGGTTTGGATGAGCAGTTCTTC,CASSLTRGLDEQFF
TRBV28,-,TRBJ1-1,-,TGTGCCAGCAGTCCCCCGACGGGGGTGGGCACTGAAGCTTTCTTT,CASSPPTGVGTEAFF
TRBV5-1,-,TRBJ2-1,few,TGCGCCAGCAGCCCCGGGCAGGGGACCTACAATGAGCAGTTCTTC,CASSPGQGTYNEQFF
TRBV29-1,-,TRBJ1-2,-,TGCGTAGGGGCAGCTAACTATGGCTACACCTTC,CVGAANYGYTF
TRBV15,-,TRBJ2-7,-,TGTGCCACCAGCAGCCCGGGACACACATCCTACGAGCAGTACTTC,CATSSPGHTSYEQYF
TRBV28,-,TRBJ2-7,-,TGTGCCAGCAGTTTCGGGGGGCTGACCTACGAGCAGTACTTC,CASSFGGLTYEQYF
TRBV29-1,-,TRBJ1-1,-,TGCAGCGCCGAGGGTGGGCGTAGAGCTTTCTTT,CSAEGGRRAFF
TRBV19,-,TRBJ2-5,-,TGTGCCACCGACGGAGGGGCGGAGACCCAGTACTTC,CATDGGAETQYF
TRBV5-1,TRBD2,TRBJ2-3,-,TGCGCCAGCACTCGAGTAGCGGGAGTTGGAACAGATACGCAGTATTTT,CASTRVAGVGTDTQYF
TRBV6-5,TRBD2,TRBJ2-7,-,TGTGCCAGCAGCCGACTAGCGGACTCCTACGAGCAGTACTTC,CASSRLADSYEQYF
TRBV5-1,TRBD2,TRBJ2-3,-,TGCGCCAGCAGCTCCTTGACTAGCGCAGATACGCAGTATTTT,CASSSLTSADTQYF